This T cell receptor (beta chain) was recovered during a study of OX40 agonist ivuxolimab in advanced cancers. Generated by immunoSEQ multiplex PCR, the TCRdb table keeps only in-frame clones and is missing some. The data hold over 55,000 clones, with about 85% observed a single time. The germline CDR1 and CDR2 sequences are SGHTA and FQGNSA. Between the trimmed V and J ends, which lost 2 bases and 3 bases, there was a span of 13 bases. The CDR3 has 15 residues. The source material was CD4+ or CD8+ T cells sorted from blood, sampled in a trial of the OX40 agonist ivuxolimab. The chain carries TRBV7-2 and TRBJ1-1, with a weak D call TRBD1 (5 bases). The sequence derives from an adult with an advanced solid tumor such as melanoma, head and neck, liver or kidney cancer. In nucleotides, the CDR3 is TGTGCCAGCAGCTTATCAGGGTATGGGTACACTGAAGCTTTCTTT. Amino acids: CASSLSGYGYTEAFF.